Below are 14 T cell receptor beta chains sequenced from a single sample in a study of shared clonotypes between healthy human individuals. Measured with immunoSEQ multiplex PCR; TCRdb has only the in-frame clones, and not every one. Of millions of clones in the sample, around 94% are singletons; the top ten hold 0.14%. The sample comprised naive CD4+ T cells sorted from blood. Subset here: CD45RA+ positively selected. The receptors stem from a man younger than 30 in good health.

The J gene is TRBJ2-5, the V gene TRBV15; no firm D call. Trimming removed 5 bases at V and 1 base at J, with 8 bases between. The CDR3 length is 13 residues. CDR1 is LNHNV, CDR2 YYDKDF, per germline (reference sequence). CDR3 loop: CATSRRLQETQYF. As DNA, the CDR3 is TGTGCCACCAGCCGGAGACTCCAAGAGACCCAGTACTTC.

CDR3 region: CASSSSIWDRGYEQYF. For the CDR3, the DNA is TGCGCCAGCAGCAGCTCCATCTGGGACAGGGGCTACGAGCAGTACTTC. V and J are TRBV5-1 and TRBJ2-7, with 10 bases identical to TRBD1. The CDR3 extends over 16 amino acids. Trimming at V came to 4 bases and at J to 3 bases, leaving 10 bases not matched to a gene. Germline values: CDR1 SGHRS, CDR2 YFSETQ.

This chain connects TRBV5-1 to TRBJ2-2; D may match TRBD1 or TRBD2 (5 bases each). The V gene's germline CDR1 is SGHRS and CDR2 YFSETQ. V dropped 6 bases and J dropped 7 bases, with 13 bases sitting between them. The CDR3 loop spans 13 amino acids. CDR3 residues: CASNVGPGGELFF. The CDR3 bases are TGCGCCAGCAACGTGGGACCGGGCGGGGAGCTGTTTTTT.

The CDR3 here is CASSLVRLAGEQNNEQFF. CDR3 in DNA: TGTGCCAGCAGCTTAGTCCGACTAGCGGGAGAGCAGAACAATGAGCAGTTCTTC. The chain couples TRBV7-2 to TRBJ2-1, with 12 bases lining up with TRBD2. The CDR3 covers 18 residues. J lost 5 bases, V lost 1 base, and 9 bases had no gene match. Germline V gene sequence: CDR1 SGHTA, CDR2 FQGNSA.

The chain carries TRBV5-1 and TRBJ2-5, with a possible D match to TRBD2 (7 bases). Trimming pared 3 bases from V and 1 base from J, leaving 10 bases between. The CDR3 covers 14 residues. Germline V lookup: CDR1 SGHRS, CDR2 YFSETQ. The CDR3 loop reads CASSSAGAQETQYF. The CDR3 nucleotides are TGCGCCAGCAGCTCCGCGGGGGCCCAAGAGACCCAGTACTTC.

This clone turned up a few times. In nucleotides, the CDR3 is TGTGCTAGTGGGAACGGGGATCGGACTGAAGCTTTCTTT. This sequence encodes CASGNGDRTEAFF. The V and J genes are TRBV12-5 and TRBJ1-1, with D uncertain. This CDR3 region has 13 residues. V gave up 6 bases and J gave up 5 bases, with 13 bases separating them. Germline V lookup: CDR1 LGHNT, CDR2 FRNRAP.

The chain recombines TRBV5-8 with TRBJ1-2; TRBD1 is a possible D gene (6 bases). Germline-derived CDR1 and CDR2 are SGHTS and YDEGEE. The CDR3 is 15 amino acids. Trimming took 4 bases from V and 3 from J, leaving 16 bases between them. CDR3 sequence reads: CASSPGQLIYYGYTF. The CDR3 coding sequence is TGTGCCAGCAGCCCAGGACAGCTAATCTACTATGGCTACACCTTC.

J is TRBJ2-7 and V is TRBV6-5, with D maybe TRBD2 (6 bases). Germline CDR1 reads MNHEY; CDR2 reads SVGAGI. The length of the CDR3 is 14 residues. V gave up 6 bases and J gave up 0 bases, with 12 bases separating them. CDR3 nucleotides: TGTGCCAGCAGCTCGACTAGGGGCTCCTACGAGCAGTACTTC. Encoded protein: CASSSTRGSYEQYF.

This clone was detected a few times. The V gene is TRBV4-1, the J gene TRBJ2-3; D uncertain. CDR1 MGHRA and CDR2 YSYEKL come from the germline V gene. This CDR3 has 11 residues. The germline V and J ends were trimmed by 7 bases and 4 bases, with 6 bases remaining between them. The CDR3 region has the DNA TGCGCCAGCACGGAAGCAGATACGCAGTATTTT. It specifies CASTEADTQYF.

CDR3 protein: CASSADRDGSPLHF. DNA of the CDR3: TGTGCCAGCAGCGCCGACAGGGATGGCTCACCCCTCCACTTT. V usage is TRBV2 and J usage is TRBJ1-6; TRBD1 matches 7 bases. Trimming removed 6 bases from V and 10 bases from J; junction bases left unmatched: 9. CDR1 is SNHLY and CDR2 is FYNNEI in the germline V gene. The CDR3 has 14 residues.

The chain carries TRBV6-5 and TRBJ1-4, with D perhaps matching TRBD1 (5 bases). In germline, CDR1 is MNHEY, CDR2 SVGAGI. The CDR3 length is 14 residues. V was trimmed by 5 bases and J by 4 bases, leaving 11 bases between them. The CDR3 coding sequence is TGTGCCAGCAGTCCCGGGGGAAATAATGAAAAACTGTTTTTT. Its translation is CASSPGGNNEKLFF.

The chain employs TRBV6-1 and TRBJ1-2; D not certain. The V gene lost 5 bases and the J gene lost 4 bases, with 11 bases spanning the gap. CDR1 MNHNS and CDR2 SASEGT come from the germline V gene. There are 13 residues in the CDR3. The CDR3, as DNA: TGTGCCAGCAGTCCAGAGAAATTCTATGGCTACACCTTC. This translates into CASSPEKFYGYTF.

V gene TRBV7-3 combines with J gene TRBJ2-5; TRBD1 might be the D (7 bases). CDR1 and CDR2 (germline): SGHTA, FQGTGA. V was trimmed by 2 bases and J by 2 bases, leaving 12 bases between them. This CDR3 has 15 amino acids. CDR3 protein: CASSLGRGDQETQYF. The CDR3 bases are TGTGCCAGCAGCTTAGGCAGGGGGGATCAAGAGACCCAGTACTTC. Using reference TRBV7-3 and TRBJ2-5 for the parts outside the CDR3, the full variable domain is GAGVSQTPSNKVTEKGKYVELRCDPISGHTALYWYRQSLGQGPEFLIYFQGTGAADDSGLPNDRFFAVRPEGSVSTLKIQRTERGDSAVYLCASSLGRGDQETQYFGPGTRLLVL.

The rearrangement joins TRBV21-1 to TRBJ1-1. TRBV21-1 represents a pseudogene. This CDR3 comprises 18 residues. CDR3 bases: TGTGCCAGCAGCAAAGGAGCGGACACCCGCCGAGGAAACACTGAAGCTTTCTTT. Protein product: CASSKGADTRRGNTEAFF.